These 4 T cell receptor beta chains were all obtained from the same sample, sequenced in a study of beta chain features in type 1 diabetes. Study findings and constraints: Shorter TCRB CDR3s, moderately but significantly so, were found in Type 1 diabetes patients in all four CD4+ subsets.

The isolated RNA, all of it, was reverse transcribed, so expressed TCRB transcripts were what got sequenced. The repertoire was sequenced with immunoSEQ multiplex PCR; TCRdb's copy has only in-frame clones and lacks some. Of around 70,000 clones in the sample, around 49% are singletons; the top ten hold 0.65% to 0.85%. Their cognate antigens are unknown. Source material: central memory CD4+ T cells from blood. These TCRs come from a man aged 30-40 years with type 1 diabetes.

The chain couples TRBV5-4 to TRBJ2-2, with TRBD2 identical over 7 bases. Germline CDR1 and CDR2: SGHNT and YYREEE (reference sequence). The CDR3 length is 15 residues. J gave up 7 bases and V 1 base, and 7 bases lay outside the gene matches. The CDR3 sequence is CASSLNGGTGGELFF. The CDR3 DNA follows: TGTGCCAGCAGCTTGAACGGGGGGACGGGCGGGGAGCTGTTTTTT.

This clone was counted between two and nine times. The chain couples TRBV19 to TRBJ2-2; the match to TRBD1 covers 9 bases. The length of the CDR3 is 16 residues. Germline CDR1 and CDR2: LNHDA and SQIVND (reference sequence). V gave up 4 bases and J gave up 4 bases; unmatched junction bases: 7. CDR3 region: CASSNPGTGITGELFF. CDR3 coding DNA: TGTGCCAGTAGTAACCCGGGGACAGGGATCACCGGGGAGCTGTTTTTT.

J is TRBJ2-2 and V is TRBV2, with 7 bases lining up with TRBD1. In germline, CDR1 is SNHLY, CDR2 FYNNEI. This CDR3 spans 13 amino acids. V was clipped by 9 bases and J by 4 bases; unmatched bases: 5. CDR3 in amino acids: CARSTGVTGELFF. The DNA for the CDR3 is TGTGCCAGGAGCACAGGGGTCACCGGGGAGCTGTTTTTT.

This chain uses TRBV18 with TRBJ2-3, with a possible D match to TRBD1 (5 bases). The CDR3 runs to 14 residues. The V end lost 2 bases, the J end lost 0 bases, and 6 bases lay between the germline ends. CDR1 and CDR2 (germline): KGHSH, LQKENI. This CDR3 is CASSPGASTDTQYF. The CDR3 DNA follows: TGTGCCAGCTCACCAGGGGCGAGCACAGATACGCAGTATTTT.